This paragraph reports one T cell receptor beta chain. Each sample had at least 6.5 million PBMCs isolated. The data originate from a study of blood T cells in healthy people across ages. This CDR3 spans 15 amino acids. V lost 6 bases and J lost 5; bases outside the gene matches: 10. The germline V gene encodes CDR1 SEHNR and CDR2 FQNEAQ (reference sequence). Primers used in a second PCR of about 7 to 11 cycles were a sample-barcoded 5' primer and a J-beta primer mix. From the 5' RACE reads, TCRdb called clonotypes with MiXCR, one entry per CDR3 protein. The table lists roughly 1,300,000 distinct CDR3 sequences, approximately 60% of them singletons.

Sequences were obtained from blood. This sequence was found in a man younger than 30 in good health. V and J are TRBV7-9 and TRBJ2-1, with TRBD2 identical over 7 bases. In DNA, the CDR3 is TGTGCCAGCAGGGTCCCGGGGAGGGTGAACAATGAGCAGTTCTTC. This gives the protein CASRVPGRVNNEQFF.